The rows below give T cell receptor beta chains drawn from one sample of a study of CD8+ T cells in alopecia areata. Assay: immunoSEQ multiplex PCR; the TCRdb copy retains only in-frame clones and omits some. Found here are 90,000 to 150,000 clones, 50% to 55% of them singletons; the top ten hold roughly 0.5%. The sample was CD4+ T cells sorted from blood, taken at week 4, from a patient treated with tofacitinib. These receptors came from a human donor with alopecia areata. CDR3s include the opening cysteine and the closing phenylalanine or tryptophan. A D gene is named only where the DNA matches it firmly. Clone size is given for some rows only: seen once, a few or many times, or a class if the clone is expanded.

D	J	length	size	V	DNA	CDR3
.	TRBJ1-1	13	.	TRBV6-5	TGTGCCAGCAGGGGAAGGGGGAACACTGAAGCTTTCTTT	CASRGRGNTEAFF
TRBD1	TRBJ2-1	15	few	TRBV25-1	TGTGCCAGCACCGCACAGGGGGGCTCCTACAATGAGCAGTTCTTC	CASTAQGGSYNEQFF
.	TRBJ1-1	12	.	TRBV25-1	TGTGCCAGCAGCCCCGACAGGAGAAAAGCTTTCTTT	CASSPDRRKAFF
.	TRBJ2-7	15	.	TRBV27	TGTGCCAGCAGTTCAGGCGGCCAGGAGACGGGGGAGCAGTACTTC	CASSSGGQETGEQYF
TRBD1	TRBJ1-2	11	.	TRBV29-1	TGCAGCTCGAACGACAGGGACGTCTACACCTTC	CSSNDRDVYTF
.	TRBJ1-5	14	few	TRBV19	TGTGCCAGTAGACACCCCAGGGGCAATCAGCCCCAGCATTTT	CASRHPRGNQPQHF
.	TRBJ2-4	12	.	TRBV4-2	TGTGCCAGCAGCCAAGATTTGAACATTCAGTACTTC	CASSQDLNIQYF
TRBD2	TRBJ2-3	15	few	TRBV7-2	TGTGCCAGCAGCCTTAGCGGGATCCGCACAGATACGCAGTATTTT	CASSLSGIRTDTQYF
.	TRBJ2-3	13	.	TRBV29-1	TGCAGCGTTGGAAAGCTTATCACAGATACGCAGTATTTT	CSVGKLITDTQYF
.	TRBJ2-2	14	once	TRBV6-5	TGTGCCAGCACCCACGGGACTAACACCGGGGAGCTGTTTTTT	CASTHGTNTGELFF
.	TRBJ1-2	14	.	TRBV5-4	TGTGCCAGCAGCTTGGGTGGTCTGGAGATCGGCTACACCTTC	CASSLGGLEIGYTF